Listed below are T cell receptor beta chains from one sample, sequenced in a study of shared clonotypes between healthy human individuals. Generated by immunoSEQ multiplex PCR, the TCRdb table keeps only in-frame clones and is missing some. The sample yields about 1.1 million clones, about 72% seen once. Sequencing was performed on memory CD4+ T cells from PBMCs. The receptors here all came from a man aged 18 to 29 in good health. Some clones in this sample may be carry-over from other donors' samples. CDR3s include the opening cysteine and the closing phenylalanine or tryptophan. A D gene is named only where the DNA matches it firmly. Only part of the rows carry a size: once, few, many, or a class if the clone is expanded.

abundance	d_gene	v_gene	j_gene	CDR3aa	CDR3nt
NA	TRBD1	TRBV28	TRBJ1-2	CASSPTGFGYTF	TGTGCCAGCAGTCCGACAGGGTTCGGCTACACCTTC
NA	TRBD1	TRBV4-2	TRBJ1-1	CASSLGTGTNTEAFF	TGTGCCAGCAGCCTAGGGACAGGGACGAACACTGAAGCTTTCTTT
NA	NA	TRBV7-2	TRBJ1-1	CASSLRVVNTEAFF	TGTGCCAGCAGCTTAAGAGTAGTAAACACTGAAGCTTTCTTT
NA	NA	TRBV6-5	TRBJ1-1	CASSGTNTEAFF	TGTGCCAGCAGTGGGACGAACACTGAAGCTTTCTTT
few	TRBD1	TRBV29-1	TRBJ1-1	CSISGQGTEAFF	TGCAGTATATCGGGACAGGGCACTGAAGCTTTCTTT
NA	TRBD2	TRBV6-5	TRBJ2-7	CASTYGGGTYEQYF	TGTGCCAGCACTTATGGCGGGGGAACCTACGAGCAGTACTTC
NA	NA	TRBV4-2	TRBJ1-5	CASSQDLRYSNQPQHF	TGTGCCAGCAGCCAAGATCTACGGTATAGCAATCAGCCCCAGCATTTT
NA	NA	TRBV18	TRBJ1-1	CASSPPTRGGMNTEAFF	TGTGCCAGCTCACCACCTACACGGGGTGGGATGAACACTGAAGCTTTCTTT
NA	NA	TRBV29-1	TRBJ2-7	CSVEVPIQGEQYF	TGCAGCGTTGAGGTCCCCATCCAGGGCGAGCAGTACTTC
NA	NA	TRBV4-2	TRBJ2-3	CASTREGGTDTQYF	TGTGCCAGCACTCGAGAAGGGGGCACAGATACGCAGTATTTT
NA	NA	TRBV4-1	TRBJ2-2	CASSQVLNPNTGELFF	TGCGCCAGCAGCCAAGTCCTGAACCCGAACACCGGGGAGCTGTTTTTT
NA	NA	TRBV15	TRBJ1-5	CATSSAAGRGNQPQHF	TGTGCCACCAGCAGTGCGGCTGGGAGGGGGAATCAGCCCCAGCATTTT
NA	NA	TRBV7-7	TRBJ2-1	CASSSGRGNNEQFF	TGTGCCAGCAGCTCCGGTCGGGGGAACAATGAGCAGTTCTTC
NA	NA	TRBV7-9	TRBJ2-7	CASSRTGTFSYEQYF	TGTGCCAGCAGCCGAACCGGGACTTTTTCCTACGAGCAGTACTTC
NA	TRBD2	TRBV5-1	TRBJ2-1	CASSLSAGGYNEQFF	TGCGCCAGCAGCTTGTCGGCGGGGGGCTACAATGAGCAGTTCTTC
NA	TRBD1	TRBV2	TRBJ1-3	CASSEQGALLAGNTIYF	TGTGCCAGCAGTGAGCAGGGGGCTCTTTTAGCTGGAAACACCATATATTTT